What follows are 14 T cell receptor beta chains derived from one specimen sequenced in a study of T cell repertoires in cytomegalovirus infection. No antigen has been assigned to these receptors. TCRdb analysed the reads with MiXCR anew, one entry per CDR3 protein. The sample holds roughly 860,000 distinct CDR3 sequences, around a third seen once. The sample was cultured CD8+ T cells from PBMCs, taken from culture after CMV antigen stimulation. These receptors were taken from a human donor in good health (CMV status not recorded). Some clones in this sample may be carry-over from other donors' samples.

The sample holds a few counts of this clonotype. The rearrangement links TRBV7-9 to TRBJ2-3, with unresolved D. V was trimmed by 5 bases and J by 13 bases, leaving 10 bases between them. CDR1 is SEHNR, CDR2 FQNEAQ, per germline (reference sequence). This CDR3 contains 10 residues. As DNA, the CDR3 is TGTGCCAGCAGCCCCGGTGCCGAGTATTTT. It encodes CASSPGAEYF.

This clonotype came up a few times. The chain uses TRBV6-5 and TRBJ1-1; D may be TRBD1 (5 bases). V was trimmed by 2 bases and J by 4 bases, leaving 11 bases between them. CDR3 length: 14 residues. Germline V lookup: CDR1 MNHEY, CDR2 SVGAGI. CDR3 amino acids: CASSYGTAGTEAFF. CDR3 in DNA: TGTGCCAGCAGTTACGGGACTGCGGGCACTGAAGCTTTCTTT.

This clonotype turned up a few times. This chain joins TRBV24-1 and TRBJ1-5; no clear D. CDR1 and CDR2 from the germline V gene are KGHDR and SFDVKD. This CDR3 is 12 amino acids long. V lost 5 bases and J lost 11, with 12 bases in between. CDR3 bases: TGTGCCACCAGTGCCAATGGTCAAGCCCAGCATTTT. It encodes CATSANGQAQHF.

This clonotype was observed a handful of times. The chain combines TRBV25-1 with TRBJ1-5; 10 bases map to TRBD1. The CDR3 is made up of 15 amino acids. The V gene's germline CDR1 is MGHDK and CDR2 SYGVNS. J was trimmed by 5 bases and V by 4 bases; bases with no gene match: 5. CDR3 in DNA: TGTGCCAGCAGTGGGTGGACAGGGGGGGATCAGCCCCAGCATTTT. It is translated as CASSGWTGGDQPQHF.

This clonotype has a single count. This chain joins TRBV5-3 and TRBJ2-7, with a tentative D call TRBD1 (5 bases). TRBV5-3 is given ORF status, its function remaining uncertain. This CDR3 is 14 amino acids long. In DNA, the CDR3 is TGTGCCAGCAGCTTGGGCGTAGGGGTCAACGAGCAGTACGTC. As protein: CASSLGVGVNEQYV.

The chain has TRBV4-1 and TRBJ1-5; a weak D match, TRBD1 (5 bases). V lost 0 bases, J lost 5 bases, and 11 bases lay in between. The germline V gene encodes CDR1 MGHRA and CDR2 YSYEKL. The CDR3 is 15 residues long. CDR3 residues: CASSQDVGPYQPQHF. The CDR3 bases are TGCGCCAGCAGCCAAGATGTGGGACCTTATCAGCCCCAGCATTTT.

This chain's CDR3 is CASSLSGGLEKLFF. CDR3 bases: TGTGCCAGCAGCTTATCCGGGGGTTTGGAAAAACTGTTTTTT. The chain links TRBV7-4 to TRBJ1-4; tentative D call: TRBD1 (5 bases). V was pared by 2 bases and J by 8 bases, with 12 bases between. Germline V gene data show CDR1 as SGHVT and CDR2 as SQSDAQ. This CDR3 comprises 14 residues.

This clonotype has more than one count but fewer than ten. V and J are TRBV5-5 and TRBJ1-3, with D unclear. The germline V gene encodes CDR1 SGHKS and CDR2 YYEKEE (reference sequence). This CDR3 contains 15 residues. V dropped 1 base and J dropped 3 bases, with 11 bases sitting between them. The CDR3 sequence is CASSLRGVIGNTIYF. The CDR3 DNA is TGTGCCAGCAGCTTGCGTGGGGTGATTGGAAACACCATATATTTT.

CDR3 residues: CASSPTSYHSTGRVSYEQYV. CDR3 sequence (DNA): TGTGCCAGCAGTCCCACCAGCTATCATTCGACAGGTCGCGTCTCCTACGAGCAGTACGTC. V and J are TRBV6-1 and TRBJ2-7, with D possibly matching TRBD1 (6 bases). CDR3 size: 20 residues. Germline V gives CDR1 MNHNS, CDR2 SASEGT. V was clipped by 5 bases and J by 0 bases, with 29 bases between them.

The chain recombines TRBV20-1 with TRBJ1-1; the D gene is possibly TRBD1 (6 bases). The V end lost 0 bases, the J end lost 0 bases, and 14 bases lay between the germline ends. Looked up from germline, CDR1 is DFQATT and CDR2 is SNEGSKA (reference sequence). The CDR3 spans 16 residues. Here the CDR3 DNA reads TGCAGTGCTAGAGAATATTTGACAGGCATGAACACTGAAGCTTTCTTT. Translating gives CSAREYLTGMNTEAFF.

Many counts were recorded for this clonotype. The rearrangement links TRBV7-6 to TRBJ2-2; 7 bases map to TRBD1. Per the germline V gene, CDR1 is SGHVS and CDR2 is FNYEAQ. V gave up 6 bases and J gave up 2 bases; unmatched junction bases: 9. The CDR3 runs to 16 residues. The CDR3 nucleotides read TGTGCCAGCAGGGAGCCGGGACAGCAAAACACCGGGGAGCTGTTTTTT. Amino acids: CASREPGQQNTGELFF.

The V call is TRBV5-5, the J call TRBJ1-2; tentative D call: TRBD1 (5 bases). CDR1 and CDR2 (germline): SGHKS, YYEKEE (reference sequence). The CDR3 consists of 15 residues. V lost 0 bases and J lost 0, with 9 bases in between. CDR3 region: CASSLEGTTNYGYTF. The CDR3 DNA reads as TGTGCCAGCAGCTTGGAGGGGACTACTAACTATGGCTACACCTTC.

This clonotype was seen ten or more times. In DNA, the CDR3 is TGTGCCAGCAGCCCCAGCGGTCCGCCCTACAATGAGCAGTTCTTC. Residues: CASSPSGPPYNEQFF. The chain joins TRBV7-8 to TRBJ2-1; possible D gene TRBD2, 5 bases. The CDR3 has 15 amino acids. Trimming pared 5 bases from V and 2 bases from J, leaving 13 bases between. The V gene's germline CDR1 is SGHVS and CDR2 FQNEAQ.

The V call is TRBV6-5, the J call TRBJ1-2; maybe TRBD1 (6 bases). CDR1 is MNHEY, CDR2 SVGAGI, per germline. CDR3 length: 12 amino acids. V lost 7 bases, J lost 6 bases, and 12 bases lay in between. The CDR3 DNA sequence: TGTGCCAGCATAGGGGGGAGCGATGGCTACACCTTC. Its protein product is CASIGGSDGYTF.